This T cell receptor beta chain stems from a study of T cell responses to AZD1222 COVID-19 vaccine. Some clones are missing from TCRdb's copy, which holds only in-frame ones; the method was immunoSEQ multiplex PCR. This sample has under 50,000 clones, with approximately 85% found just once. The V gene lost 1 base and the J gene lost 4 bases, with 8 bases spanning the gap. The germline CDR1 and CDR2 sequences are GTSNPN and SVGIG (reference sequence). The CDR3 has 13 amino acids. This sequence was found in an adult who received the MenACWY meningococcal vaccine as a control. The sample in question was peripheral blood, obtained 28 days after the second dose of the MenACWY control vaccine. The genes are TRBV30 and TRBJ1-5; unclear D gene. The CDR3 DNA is TGTGCCTGGAGTGGTGGGGTAAATCAGCCCCAGCATTTT. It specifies CAWSGGVNQPQHF.